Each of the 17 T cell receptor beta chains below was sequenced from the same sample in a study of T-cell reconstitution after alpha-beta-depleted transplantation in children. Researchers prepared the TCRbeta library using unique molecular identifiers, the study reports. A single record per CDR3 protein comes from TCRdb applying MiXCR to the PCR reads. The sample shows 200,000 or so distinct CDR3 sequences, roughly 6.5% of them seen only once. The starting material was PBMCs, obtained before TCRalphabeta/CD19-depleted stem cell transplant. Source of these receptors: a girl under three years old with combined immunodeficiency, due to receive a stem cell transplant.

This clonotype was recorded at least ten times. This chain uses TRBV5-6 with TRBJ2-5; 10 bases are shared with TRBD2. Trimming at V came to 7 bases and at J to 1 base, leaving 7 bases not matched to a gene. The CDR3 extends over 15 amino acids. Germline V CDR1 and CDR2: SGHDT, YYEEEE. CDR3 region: CASWERTSGQETQYF. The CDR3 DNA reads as TGTGCCAGCTGGGAAAGGACTAGCGGCCAAGAGACCCAGTACTTC.

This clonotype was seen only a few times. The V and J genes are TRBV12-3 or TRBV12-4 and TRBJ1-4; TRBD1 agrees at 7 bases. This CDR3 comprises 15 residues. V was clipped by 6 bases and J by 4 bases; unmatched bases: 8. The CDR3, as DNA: TGTGCCAGCAGCCCCGCCGGGACAGATAATGAAAAACTGTTTTTT. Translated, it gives CASSPAGTDNEKLFF.

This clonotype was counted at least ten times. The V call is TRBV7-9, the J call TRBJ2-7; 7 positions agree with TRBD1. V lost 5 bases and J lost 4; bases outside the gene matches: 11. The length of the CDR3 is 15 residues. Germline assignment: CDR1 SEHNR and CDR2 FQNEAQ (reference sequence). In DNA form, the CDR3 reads TGTGCCAGCAGCCCAACGTACAGGGGTAAATACGAGCAGTACTTC. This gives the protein CASSPTYRGKYEQYF.

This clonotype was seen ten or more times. The CDR3 DNA reads TGTGCCAGCAGTTACTCGTCTAGCGGGTACACCGGGGAGCTGTTTTTT. This sequence encodes CASSYSSSGYTGELFF. The rearrangement links TRBV6-5 to TRBJ2-2; 8 bases line up with TRBD2. Germline CDR1 and CDR2: MNHEY and SVGAGI. The ends lost 0 bases at V and 3 bases at J; junction bases unmatched: 3. This CDR3 spans 16 amino acids.

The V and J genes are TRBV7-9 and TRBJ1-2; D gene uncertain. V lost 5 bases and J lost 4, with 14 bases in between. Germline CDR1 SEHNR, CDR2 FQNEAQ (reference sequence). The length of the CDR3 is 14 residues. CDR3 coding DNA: TGTGCCAGCAGCCCCCGGCCCCCTGGCTATGGCTACACCTTC. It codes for CASSPRPPGYGYTF.

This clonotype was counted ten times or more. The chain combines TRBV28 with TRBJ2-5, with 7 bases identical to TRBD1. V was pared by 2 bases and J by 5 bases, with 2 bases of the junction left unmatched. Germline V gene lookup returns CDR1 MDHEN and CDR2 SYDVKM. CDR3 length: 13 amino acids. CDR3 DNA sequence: TGTGCCAGCAGTTTAAGGGGGCTGGAGACCCAGTACTTC. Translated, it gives CASSLRGLETQYF. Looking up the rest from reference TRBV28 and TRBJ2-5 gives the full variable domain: DVKVTQSSRYLVKRTGEKVFLECVQDMDHENMFWYRQDPGLGLRLIYFSYDVKMKEKGDIPEGYSVSREKKERFSLILESASTNQTSMYLCASSLRGLETQYFGPGTRLLVL.

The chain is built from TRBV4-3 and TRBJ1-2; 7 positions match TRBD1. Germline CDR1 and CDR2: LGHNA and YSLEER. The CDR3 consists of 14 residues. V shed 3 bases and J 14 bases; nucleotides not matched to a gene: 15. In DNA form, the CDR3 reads TGCGCCAGCAGCCAGGTTGGGACAGTGGAAATTAGGACCTTC. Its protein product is CASSQVGTVEIRTF.

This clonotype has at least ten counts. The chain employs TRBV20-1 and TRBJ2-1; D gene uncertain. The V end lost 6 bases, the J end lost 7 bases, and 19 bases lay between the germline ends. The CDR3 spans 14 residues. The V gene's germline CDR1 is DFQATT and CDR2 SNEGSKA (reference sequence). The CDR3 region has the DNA TGCAGTGCCCCTTTAAGGCCTGATAGGAATGAGCAGTTCTTC. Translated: CSAPLRPDRNEQFF.

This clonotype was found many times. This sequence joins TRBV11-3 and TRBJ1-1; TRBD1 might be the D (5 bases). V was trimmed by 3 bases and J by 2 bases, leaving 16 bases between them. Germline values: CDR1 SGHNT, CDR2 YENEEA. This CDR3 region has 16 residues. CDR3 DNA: TGTGCCAGCAGCTTCGCCCGAGGGACTCTTAACACTGAAGCTTTCTTT. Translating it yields CASSFARGTLNTEAFF.

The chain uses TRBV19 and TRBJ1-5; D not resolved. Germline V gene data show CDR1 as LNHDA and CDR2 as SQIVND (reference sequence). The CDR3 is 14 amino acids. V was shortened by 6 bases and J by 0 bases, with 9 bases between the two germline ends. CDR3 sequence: CASSPFNSNQPQHF. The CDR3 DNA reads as TGTGCCAGTAGCCCGTTCAATAGCAATCAGCCCCAGCATTTT.

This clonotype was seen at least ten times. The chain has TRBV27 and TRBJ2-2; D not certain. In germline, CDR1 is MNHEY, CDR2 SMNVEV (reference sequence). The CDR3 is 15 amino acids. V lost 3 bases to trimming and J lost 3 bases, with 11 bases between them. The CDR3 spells CASSFWNSDTGELFF. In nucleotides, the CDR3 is TGTGCCAGCAGTTTTTGGAACTCGGACACCGGGGAGCTGTTTTTT.

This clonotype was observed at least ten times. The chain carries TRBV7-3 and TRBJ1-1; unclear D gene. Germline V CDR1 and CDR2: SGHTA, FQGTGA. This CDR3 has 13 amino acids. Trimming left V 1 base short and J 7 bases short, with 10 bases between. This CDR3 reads CASSLNSRGEAFF. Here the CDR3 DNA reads TGTGCCAGCAGCTTAAACTCCCGTGGTGAAGCTTTCTTT.

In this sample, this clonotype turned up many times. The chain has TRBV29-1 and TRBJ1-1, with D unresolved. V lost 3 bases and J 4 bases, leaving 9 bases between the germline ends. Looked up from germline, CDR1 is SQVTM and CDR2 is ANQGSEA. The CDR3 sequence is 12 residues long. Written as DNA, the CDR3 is TGCAGCGTTGAGAGGGCGGGCACTGAAGCTTTCTTT. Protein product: CSVERAGTEAFF.

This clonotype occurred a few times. The CDR3 reads CASSLVDGLNSYEQYF. The CDR3 nucleotides are TGTGCCAGCAGCTTAGTGGACGGGCTTAACTCCTACGAGCAGTACTTC. The chain uses TRBV7-8 and TRBJ2-7, with unresolved D. The germline V gene encodes CDR1 SGHVS and CDR2 FQNEAQ. This CDR3 comprises 16 residues. Trimming removed 1 base from V and 0 bases from J, with 13 bases in between. Supplemented by reference TRBV7-8 and TRBJ2-7, the full variable domain reads GAGVSQSPRYKVAKRGQDVALRCDPISGHVSLFWYQQALGQGPEFLTYFQNEAQLDKSGLPSDRFFAERPEGSVSTLKIQRTQQEDSAVYLCASSLVDGLNSYEQYFGPGTRLTVT.

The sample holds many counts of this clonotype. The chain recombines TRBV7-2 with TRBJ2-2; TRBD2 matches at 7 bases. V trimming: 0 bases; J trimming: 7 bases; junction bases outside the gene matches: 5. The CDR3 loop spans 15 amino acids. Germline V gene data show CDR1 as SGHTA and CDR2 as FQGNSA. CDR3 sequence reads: CASSLAVTSNGELFF. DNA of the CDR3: TGTGCCAGCAGCTTAGCGGTGACTAGCAACGGGGAGCTGTTTTTT.

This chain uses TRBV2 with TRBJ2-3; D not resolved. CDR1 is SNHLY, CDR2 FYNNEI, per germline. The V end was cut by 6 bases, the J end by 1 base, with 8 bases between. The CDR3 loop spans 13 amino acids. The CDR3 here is CASREWRTDTQYF. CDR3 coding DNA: TGTGCCAGCAGGGAGTGGCGCACAGATACGCAGTATTTT.

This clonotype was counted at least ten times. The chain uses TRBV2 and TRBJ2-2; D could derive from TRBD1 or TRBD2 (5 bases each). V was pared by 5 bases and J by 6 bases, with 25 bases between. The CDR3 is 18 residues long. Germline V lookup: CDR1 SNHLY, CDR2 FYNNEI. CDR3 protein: CASSSNSGLDTSPGELFF. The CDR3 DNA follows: TGTGCCAGCAGTTCCAACTCGGGGTTGGACACTTCTCCCGGGGAGCTGTTTTTT.